This TCR beta chain was identified in a study of cytomegalovirus exposure and HLA in healthy donors. Worth noting for this clone: Its specificity is not known.

Trimming pared 5 bases from V and 6 bases from J, leaving 15 bases between. The CDR3 is 13 residues long. Germline V CDR1 and CDR2: SGHRS, YFSETQ. Points from the study as a whole: In vitro assays verified that three CMV-associated chains recognized CMV antigens specifically.

Researchers ran the PCR with 60 Vbeta and 13 Jbeta primers. TCRdb's table, derived via immunoSEQ multiplex PCR, lists solely in-frame clones and lacks some. The table lists roughly 150,000 clones, roughly 80% of them singletons. The chain is built from TRBV5-1 and TRBJ2-7; D is possibly TRBD2 (5 bases). Specimen: PBMCs. The source of this sequence is a middle-aged woman in good health and CMV-seropositive. The CDR3 DNA reads as TGCGCCAGCAGTTTTAGCTCTGGGAGCGAGCAGTACTTC. It yields the protein CASSFSSGSEQYF.